There are a few counts of the clone carrying this TCR beta chain. Antigen specificity is unknown. The data are from a study of beta chain features in type 1 diabetes. Findings and caveats of the study: Shorter templates might be favored by PCR, and equally so in patients and in controls. TCRB rearrangement may or may not be influenced by HLA type; here this remained unresolved.

TCRB transcripts that were expressed got sequenced, as all of the isolated RNA had been reverse transcribed. Sequenced by immunoSEQ multiplex PCR; TCRdb stores in-frame clones only, minus some. The repertoire holds 900,000 or so clones, with roughly 15% as singletons. Every donor provided one heparinised blood draw, which averaged about 120 mL. Stem cell-like memory, regulatory, central memory and naive CD4+ cells were sorted via CD45RO/CCR7/CD25/CD127/CD95/CD27. The CDR3 has 16 amino acids. V was pared by 3 bases and J by 2 bases, with 9 bases of the junction left unmatched. Germline V gene lookup returns CDR1 SGHAT and CDR2 FQDESV (reference sequence).

The sample comprised naive CD4+ T cells from blood. This receptor was identified in a woman between 18 and 29 years old in good health. The V call is TRBV11-1, the J call TRBJ2-7; 8 bases map to TRBD2. As DNA, the CDR3 is TGTGCCAGCAGCTTTGGACAACTAGCGGTAGCCTACGAGCAGTACTTC. Translation: CASSFGQLAVAYEQYF.